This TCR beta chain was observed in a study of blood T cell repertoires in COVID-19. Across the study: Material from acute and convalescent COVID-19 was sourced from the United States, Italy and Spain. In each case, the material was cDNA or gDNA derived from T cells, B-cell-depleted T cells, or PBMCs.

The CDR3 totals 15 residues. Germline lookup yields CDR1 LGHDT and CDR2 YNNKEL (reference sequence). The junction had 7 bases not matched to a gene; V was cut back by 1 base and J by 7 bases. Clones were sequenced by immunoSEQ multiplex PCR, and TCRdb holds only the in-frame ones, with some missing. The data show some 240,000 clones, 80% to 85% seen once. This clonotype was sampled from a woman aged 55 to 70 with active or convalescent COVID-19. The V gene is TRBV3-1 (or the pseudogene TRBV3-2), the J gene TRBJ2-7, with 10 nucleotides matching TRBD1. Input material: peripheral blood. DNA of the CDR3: TGTGCCAGCAGCCAAGCCGGGACAGGGGTAAGGGAGCAGTACTTC. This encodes CASSQAGTGVREQYF.